This T cell receptor beta chain appears in the sequencing data of a study of blood T cell repertoires in COVID-19. Whole-study context: Researchers got acute and convalescent COVID-19 samples from the United States, Italy and Spain. PBMCs, B-cell-depleted T cells, or T cells provided the cDNA or gDNA that made up the material.

Looked up from germline, CDR1 is ENHRY and CDR2 is SYGVKD. Trimming pared 6 bases from V and 2 bases from J, leaving 15 bases between. The CDR3 length is 15 residues. Per the authors' pipeline: Researchers report that nucleated cell counts were estimated from reference gene primer amplification. The method was immunoSEQ multiplex PCR; TCRdb's version includes in-frame clones alone and lacks a portion of them. V and J calls and clone size are those listed in that table; D and trimming were worked out from the DNA. The sample holds around 160,000 clones, 65% to 85% seen once. The V call is TRBV10-3, the J call TRBJ2-3, with a possible D match to TRBD2 (6 bases). This TCR was sampled from a man between 60 and 70 years old with active or convalescent COVID-19. Sequencing was carried out using peripheral blood. The CDR3 spells CAIRGELANTDTQYF. CDR3 DNA sequence: TGTGCCATCAGGGGGGAACTAGCCAACACAGATACGCAGTATTTT.